This is a list of T cell receptor beta chains from one sample in a study of cytomegalovirus exposure and HLA in healthy donors. Sequenced by immunoSEQ multiplex PCR; TCRdb stores in-frame clones only, minus some. The sample records about 100,000 clones, around 85% being singletons. The sequenced sample was PBMCs. The receptors here all came from a man aged 35 to 55 in good health and CMV-seropositive. The CDR3 runs from the conserved cysteine through the conserved F or W. D genes are given only for firm matches. Some rows have no size entry. The others give once, few or many, or a class for an expanded clone.

v_call	clone_size	d_call	j_call	cdr3_length	cdr3_nt	cdr3_aa
TRBV28	once	NA	TRBJ2-2	13	TGTGCCAGCAGAGAACAGAACACCGGGGAGCTGTTTTTT	CASREQNTGELFF
TRBV14	NA	NA	TRBJ2-7	12	TGTGCCAGCAGCCTGTACTCGGGGGAGCAGTACTTC	CASSLYSGEQYF
TRBV28	NA	NA	TRBJ2-1	15	TGTGCCAGCAGTCCCCGACCGGAGGCCTACAATGAGCAGTTCTTC	CASSPRPEAYNEQFF
TRBV5-1	NA	NA	TRBJ2-5	14	TGCGCCAGCAGCTGGGCGGGGACCGAAGAGACCCAGTACTTC	CASSWAGTEETQYF
TRBV10-3	NA	NA	TRBJ1-1	15	TGTGCCATCAGTGAGTCGATAGGGGAGAACACTGAAGCTTTCTTT	CAISESIGENTEAFF
TRBV7-9	NA	TRBD1	TRBJ2-5	15	TGTGCCAGCAGCTCTCCCCGACAGGGTAGAGAGACCCAGTACTTC	CASSSPRQGRETQYF
TRBV18	NA	TRBD1	TRBJ1-1	15	TGTGCCAGCTCGCAGACAGGGGGCGCGAACACTGAAGCTTTCTTT	CASSQTGGANTEAFF
TRBV5-4	few	NA	TRBJ2-7	14	TGTGCCAGCAGGACGAGGGCCCTAAACTACGAGCAGTACTTC	CASRTRALNYEQYF
TRBV4-2	few	NA	TRBJ1-3	15	TGTGCCAGCAGCCCATTGGGGGGAGCTGGAAACACCATATATTTT	CASSPLGGAGNTIYF
TRBV27	NA	TRBD2	TRBJ2-7	17	TGTGCCAGCAGGGGATGGACTAGCGGGAGGACCGCCTACGAGCAGTACTTC	CASRGWTSGRTAYEQYF
TRBV6-1	NA	NA	TRBJ2-5	14	TGTGCCAGCAGTACCTCTAGCGTCTTAGAGACCCAGTACTTC	CASSTSSVLETQYF
TRBV7-2	NA	NA	TRBJ1-1	15	TGTGCCAGCAGCTTAGCGTCTTGGGGGGGTACTGAAGCTTTCTTT	CASSLASWGGTEAFF
TRBV10-3	NA	TRBD2	TRBJ2-7	15	TGTGCCACCGCCCGGAGCGGGACTAGCAGCTACGAGCAGTACTTC	CATARSGTSSYEQYF
TRBV6-6	NA	NA	TRBJ1-1	15	TGTGCCAGCAGTTACTCGGGCCAGGGTCAAACTGAAGCTTTCTTT	CASSYSGQGQTEAFF
TRBV6-1	NA	NA	TRBJ1-5	18	TGTGCCAGCAGTGAAGCCTCGGGACTCTGGAATAGCAATCAGCCCCAGCATTTT	CASSEASGLWNSNQPQHF
TRBV5-1	once	TRBD1	TRBJ2-1	12	TGCGCCAGCAGGACAGGGGACAATGAGCAGTTCTTC	CASRTGDNEQFF
TRBV19	few	TRBD1	TRBJ2-3	12	TGTGCCAGTAGTACCCAGACAGGGGCGCAGTATTTT	CASSTQTGAQYF
TRBV6-5	few	NA	TRBJ2-7	13	TGTGCCAGCAGTTACCGGGAACGCTACGAGCAGTACTTC	CASSYRERYEQYF
TRBV7-9	NA	TRBD1	TRBJ1-1	16	TGTGCCAGCAGCACCGGACAGGGAAAAATGAGCACTGAAGCTTTCTTT	CASSTGQGKMSTEAFF
TRBV9	NA	NA	TRBJ2-1	14	TGTGCCAGCAGCGTAAAGGGGCACTACAATGAGCAGTTCTTC	CASSVKGHYNEQFF
TRBV4-1	once	TRBD1	TRBJ1-2	15	TGCGCCAGCAGCCAAAGACAGGGGGGGATCTATGGCTACACCTTC	CASSQRQGGIYGYTF
TRBV5-1	NA	NA	TRBJ2-5	14	TGCGCCAGCAGCCGGCGCCAGGGCACGGAGACCCAGTACTTC	CASSRRQGTETQYF
TRBV4-2	NA	TRBD2	TRBJ2-1	15	TGTGCCAGCAGCCTACTAGCGGGGGGAAACAATGAGCAGTTCTTC	CASSLLAGGNNEQFF
TRBV15	NA	TRBD1	TRBJ1-1	14	TGTGCCACCAGAACGGGACAGAGGAACACTGAAGCTTTCTTT	CATRTGQRNTEAFF
TRBV5-1	NA	TRBD2	TRBJ2-5	17	TGCGCCAGCAGCTTCGGTCCGACTAGCGGGAGTGGAGAGACCCAGTACTTC	CASSFGPTSGSGETQYF
TRBV6-5	NA	NA	TRBJ1-2	16	TGTGCCAGCAGTTACTCGGTTCACGGAGCTAACTATGGCTACACCTTC	CASSYSVHGANYGYTF
TRBV19	NA	NA	TRBJ2-2	13	TGTGCCAGTAGCCGCGGCGGGGCCGGGGAGCTGTTTTTT	CASSRGGAGELFF
TRBV19	once	NA	TRBJ1-3	15	TGTGCCAGTAGTCCTAGGGGATCACTTGGAAACACCATATATTTT	CASSPRGSLGNTIYF
TRBV2	once	NA	TRBJ1-4	12	TGTGCCAGCAGTCCTTTGAGGGAAAAACTGTTTTTT	CASSPLREKLFF
TRBV23-1	NA	TRBD2	TRBJ2-7	19	TGCGCCAGCAGTCAATCCGTACAGCGGGGGGGGGAGACGGGGTACGAGCAGTACTTC	CASSQSVQRGGETGYEQYF
TRBV7-2	few	TRBD2	TRBJ2-3	17	TGTGCCAGCAGCCCCGGGACTAGCGGGTACTTCACAGATACGCAGTATTTT	CASSPGTSGYFTDTQYF
TRBV25-1	NA	TRBD2	TRBJ2-7	16	TGTGCCAGCAGTGTTTCGACTAGCGGGGGGGGGTACGAGCAGTACTTC	CASSVSTSGGGYEQYF
TRBV29-1	NA	NA	TRBJ2-5	13	TGCAGCGTTGAAGAGGTACTCGGTGGGACCCAGTACTTC	CSVEEVLGGTQYF
TRBV19	few	NA	TRBJ1-5	15	TGTGCCAGTAGCCGTCAGGCAGGGGGCAATCAGCCCCAGCATTTT	CASSRQAGGNQPQHF
TRBV6-6	NA	TRBD1	TRBJ1-2	14	TGTGCCAGCAGTTCGGGACAGGCTAACTATGGCTACACCTTC	CASSSGQANYGYTF
TRBV5-4	NA	TRBD2	TRBJ2-3	15	TGTGCCAGCAGCTTGGCAGCGGGAGGGCCCGGTACGCAGTATTTT	CASSLAAGGPGTQYF
TRBV19	NA	TRBD2	TRBJ2-1	15	TGTGCCAGTAGTTGGGCGGGGGTCTCCTACAATGAGCAGTTCTTC	CASSWAGVSYNEQFF
TRBV27	NA	NA	TRBJ1-1	14	TGTGCCAGCAGTTTTTCAGGGTTGAGCACTGAAGCTTTCTTT	CASSFSGLSTEAFF
TRBV19	NA	TRBD1	TRBJ2-7	14	TGTGCCAGTAGTACCCCCGGGACAGGGGGCGAGCAGTACTTC	CASSTPGTGGEQYF
TRBV7-9	NA	TRBD2	TRBJ2-1	16	TGTGCCAGCATCAAAGGACTAGCGGTCTCCTACAATGAGCAGTTCTTC	CASIKGLAVSYNEQFF
TRBV15	NA	NA	TRBJ1-6	18	TGTGCCACCAGCAGAGATGGTGACCCCAGGGACACTAATTCACCCCTCCACTTT	CATSRDGDPRDTNSPLHF
TRBV21-1	NA	NA	TRBJ2-1	12	TGTGCCAGCACAAGTCTAGGCAATGAGCAGTTCTTC	CASTSLGNEQFF
TRBV6-1	few	TRBD1	TRBJ1-5	14	TGTGCCAGCAGTCCCGGGACAGGCAATCAGCCCCAGCATTTT	CASSPGTGNQPQHF
TRBV7-9	many	TRBD1	TRBJ1-5	15	TGTGCCAGCAGCTTAACAGGGGCCGGGGATCAGCCCCAGCATTTT	CASSLTGAGDQPQHF
TRBV19	NA	NA	TRBJ2-4	17	TGTGCCAGTAGTATACACGGGATTCAACATCCCAAAAACATTCAGTACTTC	CASSIHGIQHPKNIQYF
TRBV10-3	NA	TRBD1	TRBJ1-1	13	TGTGCCACAGGACAGGGCCAAGCCCCTGAAGCTTTCTTT	CATGQGQAPEAFF
TRBV10-3	few	NA	TRBJ1-5	13	TGTGCCATCAGCGAGCTAGGGGTTCAGCCCCAGCATTTT	CAISELGVQPQHF
TRBV6-6	NA	NA	TRBJ1-6	15	TGTGCCAGCACCTCAGGCAGGGGAAGTTACTCACCCCTCCACTTT	CASTSGRGSYSPLHF
TRBV4-1	NA	TRBD1	TRBJ1-5	15	TGCGCCAGCAGCCAAGAGGGACAGAGCAATCAGCCCCAGCATTTT	CASSQEGQSNQPQHF
TRBV19	NA	TRBD1	TRBJ2-7	13	TGTGCCAGCAAGGGACAGCCCGGTGGGGAGCAGTACTTC	CASKGQPGGEQYF
TRBV7-3	NA	TRBD1	TRBJ2-2	17	TGTGCCAGCAGCTTAACGAGGGCAGGGGGTGGCACCGGGGAGCTGTTTTTT	CASSLTRAGGGTGELFF
TRBV18	NA	NA	TRBJ1-5	17	TGTGCCAGCTCACCACCGGGGTCAGGGGTAAGAAATCAGCCCCAGCATTTT	CASSPPGSGVRNQPQHF
TRBV19	NA	NA	TRBJ2-1	15	TGTGCCAGTAGTAGCCTAGGGAGCTCCTACAATGAGCAGTTCTTC	CASSSLGSSYNEQFF
TRBV5-6	NA	NA	TRBJ1-3	15	TGTGCCAGCAGCTTTCGGGGAAGCTCTGGAAACACCATATATTTT	CASSFRGSSGNTIYF
TRBV5-1	NA	TRBD1	TRBJ2-5	14	TGCGCCAGCAGCTTAGGGACAGTGGAAGAGACCCAGTACTTC	CASSLGTVEETQYF
TRBV5-1	NA	NA	TRBJ2-3	15	TGCGCCAGCAGCTTGGGACAGACAGGCACAGATACGCAGTATTTT	CASSLGQTGTDTQYF
TRBV28	NA	TRBD1	TRBJ2-3	14	TGTGCCAGCAGTTACTACAGGGGGCAAGATACGCAGTATTTT	CASSYYRGQDTQYF
TRBV27	NA	NA	TRBJ2-2	19	TGTGCCAGCAGTTTATGGAGGGAGAGACACAATTCGAACACCGGGGAGCTGTTTTTT	CASSLWRERHNSNTGELFF
TRBV30	NA	NA	TRBJ1-1	12	TGTGCCTGGAGACAGGGATACGGGCAAGCTTTCTTT	CAWRQGYGQAFF
TRBV28	NA	NA	TRBJ2-7	12	TGTGCCAGCAGTTTATTGTCGGGCGAGCAGTACTTC	CASSLLSGEQYF